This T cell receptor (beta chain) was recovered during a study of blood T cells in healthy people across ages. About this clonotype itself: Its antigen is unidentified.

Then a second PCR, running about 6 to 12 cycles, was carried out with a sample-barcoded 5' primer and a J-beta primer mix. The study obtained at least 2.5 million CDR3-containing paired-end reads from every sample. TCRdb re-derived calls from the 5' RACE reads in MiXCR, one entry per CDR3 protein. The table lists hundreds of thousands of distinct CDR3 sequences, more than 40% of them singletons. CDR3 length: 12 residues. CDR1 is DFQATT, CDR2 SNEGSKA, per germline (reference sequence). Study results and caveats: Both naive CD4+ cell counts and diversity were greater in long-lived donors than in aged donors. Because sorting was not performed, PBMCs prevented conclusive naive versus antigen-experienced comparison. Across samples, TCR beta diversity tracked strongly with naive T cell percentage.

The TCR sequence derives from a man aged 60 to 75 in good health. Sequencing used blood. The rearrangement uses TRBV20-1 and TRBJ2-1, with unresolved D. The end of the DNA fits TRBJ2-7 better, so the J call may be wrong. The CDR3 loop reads CSARDLLREQYF. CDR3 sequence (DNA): TGCAGTGCTAGAGATCTACTCAGGGAGCAGTACTTC.